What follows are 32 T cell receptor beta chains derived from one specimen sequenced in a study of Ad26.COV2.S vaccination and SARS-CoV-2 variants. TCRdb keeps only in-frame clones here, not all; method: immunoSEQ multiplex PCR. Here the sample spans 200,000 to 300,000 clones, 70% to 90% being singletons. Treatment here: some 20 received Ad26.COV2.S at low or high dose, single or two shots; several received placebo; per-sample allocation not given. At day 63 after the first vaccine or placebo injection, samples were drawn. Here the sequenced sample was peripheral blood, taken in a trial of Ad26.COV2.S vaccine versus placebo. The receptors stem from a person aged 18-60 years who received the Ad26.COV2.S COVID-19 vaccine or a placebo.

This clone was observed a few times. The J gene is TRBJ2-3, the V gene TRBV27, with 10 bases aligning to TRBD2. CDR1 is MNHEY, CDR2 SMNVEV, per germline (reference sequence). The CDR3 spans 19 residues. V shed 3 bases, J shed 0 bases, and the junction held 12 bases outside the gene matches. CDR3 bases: TGTGCCAGCAGTTTTTATATTCCTAGCGGGAGCCCTAGCACAGATACGCAGTATTTT. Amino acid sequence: CASSFYIPSGSPSTDTQYF.

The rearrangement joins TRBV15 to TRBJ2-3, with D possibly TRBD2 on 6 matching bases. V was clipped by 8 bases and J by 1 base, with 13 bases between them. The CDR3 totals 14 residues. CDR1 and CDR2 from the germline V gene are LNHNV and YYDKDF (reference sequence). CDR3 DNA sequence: TGTGCCACCTCCATGGGCGGGGGCACAGATACGCAGTATTTT. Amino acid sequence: CATSMGGGTDTQYF.

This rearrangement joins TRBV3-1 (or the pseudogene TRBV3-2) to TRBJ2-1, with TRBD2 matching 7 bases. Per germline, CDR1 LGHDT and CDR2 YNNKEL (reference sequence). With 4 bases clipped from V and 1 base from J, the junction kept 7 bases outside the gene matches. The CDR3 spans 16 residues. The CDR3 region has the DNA TGTGCCAGCAGCCTTGTGGCGGGGGTTTCCTACAATGAGCAGTTCTTC. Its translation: CASSLVAGVSYNEQFF.

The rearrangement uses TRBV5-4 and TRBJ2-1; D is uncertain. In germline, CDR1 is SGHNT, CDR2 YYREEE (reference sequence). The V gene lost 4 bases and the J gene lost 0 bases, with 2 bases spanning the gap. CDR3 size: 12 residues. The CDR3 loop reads CASSPSYNEQFF. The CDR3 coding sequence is TGTGCCAGCAGCCCCTCCTACAATGAGCAGTTCTTC. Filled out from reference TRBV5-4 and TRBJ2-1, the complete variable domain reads ETGVTQSPTHLIKTRGQQVTLRCSSQSGHNTVSWYQQALGQGPQFIFQYYREEENGRGNFPPRFSGLQFPNYSSELNVNALELDDSALYLCASSPSYNEQFFGPGTRLTVL.

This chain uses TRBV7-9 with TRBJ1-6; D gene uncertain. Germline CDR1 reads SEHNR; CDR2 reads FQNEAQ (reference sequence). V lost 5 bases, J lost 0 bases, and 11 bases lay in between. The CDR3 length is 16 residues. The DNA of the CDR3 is TGTGCCAGCAGCCCCGGGCCGAGCTCCTATAATTCACCCCTCCACTTT. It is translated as CASSPGPSSYNSPLHF.

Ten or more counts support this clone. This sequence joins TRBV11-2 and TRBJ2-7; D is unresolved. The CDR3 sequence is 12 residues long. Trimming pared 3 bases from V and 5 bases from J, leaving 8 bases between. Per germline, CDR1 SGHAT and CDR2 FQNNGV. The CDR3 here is CASSLLPHEQYV. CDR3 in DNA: TGTGCCAGCAGCTTGCTCCCCCACGAGCAGTACGTC.

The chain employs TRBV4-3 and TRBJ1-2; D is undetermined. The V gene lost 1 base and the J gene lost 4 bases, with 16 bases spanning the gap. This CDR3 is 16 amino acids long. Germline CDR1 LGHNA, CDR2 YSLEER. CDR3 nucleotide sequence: TGCGCCAGCAGCCAAGGAGGGATAGGTTGGTCCTATGGCTACACCTTC. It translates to CASSQGGIGWSYGYTF.

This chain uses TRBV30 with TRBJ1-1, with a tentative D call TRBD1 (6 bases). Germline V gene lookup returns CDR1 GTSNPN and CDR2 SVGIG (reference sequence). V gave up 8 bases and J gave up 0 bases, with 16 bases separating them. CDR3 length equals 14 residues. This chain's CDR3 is CARSGAGMNTEAFF. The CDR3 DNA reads TGTGCCCGCTCGGGGGCCGGTATGAACACTGAAGCTTTCTTT.

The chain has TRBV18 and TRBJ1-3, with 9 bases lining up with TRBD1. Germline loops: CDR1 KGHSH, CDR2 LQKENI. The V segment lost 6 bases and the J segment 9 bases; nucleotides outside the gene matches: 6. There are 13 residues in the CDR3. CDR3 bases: TGTGCCAGCTCCACCGGGACAGGGAGCACCATATATTTT. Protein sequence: CASSTGTGSTIYF.

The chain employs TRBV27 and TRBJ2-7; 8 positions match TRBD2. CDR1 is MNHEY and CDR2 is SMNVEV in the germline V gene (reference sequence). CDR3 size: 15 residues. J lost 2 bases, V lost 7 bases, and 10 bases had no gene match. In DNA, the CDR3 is TGTGCCAGCACCACGTCGGCGGGGGGAGCCTACGAGCAGTACTTC. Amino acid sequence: CASTTSAGGAYEQYF.

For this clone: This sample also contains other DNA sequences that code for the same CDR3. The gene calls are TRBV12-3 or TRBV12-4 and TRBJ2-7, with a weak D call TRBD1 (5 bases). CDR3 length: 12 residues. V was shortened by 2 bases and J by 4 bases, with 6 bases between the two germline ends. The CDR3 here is CASSLSGYEQYF. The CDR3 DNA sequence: TGTGCCAGCAGTTTATCAGGGTACGAGCAGTACTTC.

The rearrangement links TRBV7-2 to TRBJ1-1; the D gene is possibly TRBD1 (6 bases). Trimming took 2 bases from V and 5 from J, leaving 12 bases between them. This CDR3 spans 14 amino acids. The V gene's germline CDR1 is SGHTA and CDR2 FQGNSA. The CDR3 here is CASSLFQGRTEAFF. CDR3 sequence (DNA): TGTGCCAGCAGCTTATTCCAGGGGAGGACTGAAGCTTTCTTT.

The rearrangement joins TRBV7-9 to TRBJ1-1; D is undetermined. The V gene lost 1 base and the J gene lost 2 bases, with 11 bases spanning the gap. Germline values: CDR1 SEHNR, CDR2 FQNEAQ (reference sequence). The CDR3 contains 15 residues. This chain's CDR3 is CASSLEVTGNTEAFF. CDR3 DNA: TGTGCCAGCAGCTTAGAAGTGACGGGAAACACTGAAGCTTTCTTT. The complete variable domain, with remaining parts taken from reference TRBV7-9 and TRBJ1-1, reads DTGVSQNPRHKITKRGQNVTFRCDPISEHNRLYWYRQTLGQGPEFLTYFQNEAQLEKSRLLSDRFSAERPKGSFSTLEIQRTEQGDSAMYLCASSLEVTGNTEAFFGQGTRLTVV.

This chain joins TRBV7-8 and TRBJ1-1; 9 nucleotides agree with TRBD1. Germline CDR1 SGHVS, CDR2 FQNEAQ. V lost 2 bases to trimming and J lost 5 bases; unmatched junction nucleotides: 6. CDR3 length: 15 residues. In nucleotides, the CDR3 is TGTGCCAGCAGCTTAAGGGGACAGGGAAGAACTGAAGCTTTCTTT. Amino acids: CASSLRGQGRTEAFF.

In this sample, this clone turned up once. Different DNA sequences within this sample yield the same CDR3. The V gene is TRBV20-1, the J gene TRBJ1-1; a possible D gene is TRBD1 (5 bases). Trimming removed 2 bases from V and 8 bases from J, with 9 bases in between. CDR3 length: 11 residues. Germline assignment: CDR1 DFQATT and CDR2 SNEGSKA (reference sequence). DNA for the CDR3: TGCAGTGCTAGATCTGGGGCCGAAGCTTTCTTT. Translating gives CSARSGAEAFF.

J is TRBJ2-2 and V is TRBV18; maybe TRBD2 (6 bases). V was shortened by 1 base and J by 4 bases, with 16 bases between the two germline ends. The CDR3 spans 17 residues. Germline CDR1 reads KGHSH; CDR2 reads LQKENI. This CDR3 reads CASSPLTGGATTGELFF. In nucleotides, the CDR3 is TGTGCCAGCTCACCACTAACCGGAGGGGCGACCACCGGGGAGCTGTTTTTT. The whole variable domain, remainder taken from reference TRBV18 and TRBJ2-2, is NAGVMQNPRHLVRRRGQEARLRCSPMKGHSHVYWYRQLPEEGLKFMVYLQKENIIDESGMPKERFSAEFPKEGPSILRIQQVVRGDSAAYFCASSPLTGGATTGELFFGEGSRLTVL.

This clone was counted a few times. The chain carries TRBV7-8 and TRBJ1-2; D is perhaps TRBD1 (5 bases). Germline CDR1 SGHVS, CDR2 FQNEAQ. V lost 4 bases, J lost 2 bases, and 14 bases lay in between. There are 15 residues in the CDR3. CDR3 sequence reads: CASSSHPGRNYGYTF. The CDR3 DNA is TGTGCCAGCAGCTCACATCCGGGACGGAACTATGGCTACACCTTC.

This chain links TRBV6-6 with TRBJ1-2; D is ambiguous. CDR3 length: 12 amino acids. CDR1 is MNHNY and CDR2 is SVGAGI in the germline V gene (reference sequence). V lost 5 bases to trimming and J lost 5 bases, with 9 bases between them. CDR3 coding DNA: TGTGCCAGCAGTCCCTCAGAATATGGCTACACCTTC. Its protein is CASSPSEYGYTF.

The CDR3 DNA follows: TGTGCCATCAGTGAATTGGTAGCGGGAGAGAAGGGCACAGATACGCAGTATTTT. It yields the protein CAISELVAGEKGTDTQYF. This chain joins TRBV10-3 and TRBJ2-3; the match to TRBD2 covers 9 bases. J gave up 1 base and V 3 bases, and 11 bases lay outside the gene matches. The CDR3 length is 18 residues. The germline V gene has CDR1 ENHRY and CDR2 SYGVKD.

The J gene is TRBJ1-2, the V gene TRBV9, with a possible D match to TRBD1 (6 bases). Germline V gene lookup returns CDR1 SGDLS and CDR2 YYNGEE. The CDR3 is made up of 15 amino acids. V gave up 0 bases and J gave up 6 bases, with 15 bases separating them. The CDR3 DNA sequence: TGTGCCAGCAGCGTAGCGAGTCAGGGGTCCCATGGCTACACCTTC. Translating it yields CASSVASQGSHGYTF.

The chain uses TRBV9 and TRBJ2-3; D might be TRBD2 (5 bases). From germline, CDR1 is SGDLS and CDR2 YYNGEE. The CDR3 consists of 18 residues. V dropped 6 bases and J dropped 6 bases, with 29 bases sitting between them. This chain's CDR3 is CASTSTGPSRAWSDTQYF. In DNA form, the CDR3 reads TGTGCCAGCACCTCCACGGGCCCCTCGAGGGCCTGGTCGGATACGCAGTATTTT.

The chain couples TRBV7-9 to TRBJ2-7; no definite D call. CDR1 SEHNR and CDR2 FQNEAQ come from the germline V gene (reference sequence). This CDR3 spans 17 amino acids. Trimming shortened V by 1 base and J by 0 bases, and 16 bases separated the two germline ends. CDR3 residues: CASSLGGRAVGSYEQYV. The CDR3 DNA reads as TGTGCCAGCAGCTTAGGGGGTCGGGCTGTCGGCTCCTACGAGCAGTACGTC.

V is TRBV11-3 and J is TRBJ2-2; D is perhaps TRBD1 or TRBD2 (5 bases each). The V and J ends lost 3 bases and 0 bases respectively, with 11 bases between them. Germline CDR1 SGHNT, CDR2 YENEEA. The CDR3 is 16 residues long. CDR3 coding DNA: TGTGCCAGCAGCTTCTCCGGGACCACGAACACCGGGGAGCTGTTTTTT. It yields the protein CASSFSGTTNTGELFF.

CDR3 in DNA: TGTGCCAGCAGCCCCAGGCCCATGGGTTACGAGCAGTACGTC. Amino acids: CASSPRPMGYEQYV. The chain has TRBV7-8 and TRBJ2-7; D is unclear. The V end was cut by 5 bases, the J end by 4 bases, with 15 bases between. Germline V gene data show CDR1 as SGHVS and CDR2 as FQNEAQ. CDR3 length equals 14 residues.

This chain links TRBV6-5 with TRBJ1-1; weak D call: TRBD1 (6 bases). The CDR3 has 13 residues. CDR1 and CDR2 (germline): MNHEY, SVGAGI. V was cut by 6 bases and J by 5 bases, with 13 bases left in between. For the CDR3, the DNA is TGTGCCAGCAGCTGGGGGGGGCTGACTGAAGCTTTCTTT. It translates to CASSWGGLTEAFF.

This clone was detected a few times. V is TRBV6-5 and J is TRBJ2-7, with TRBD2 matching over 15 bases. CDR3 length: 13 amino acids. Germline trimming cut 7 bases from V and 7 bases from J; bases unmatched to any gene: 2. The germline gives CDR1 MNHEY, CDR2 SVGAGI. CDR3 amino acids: CASMGLAGGEQYV. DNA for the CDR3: TGTGCCAGCATGGGACTAGCGGGAGGAGAGCAGTACGTC.

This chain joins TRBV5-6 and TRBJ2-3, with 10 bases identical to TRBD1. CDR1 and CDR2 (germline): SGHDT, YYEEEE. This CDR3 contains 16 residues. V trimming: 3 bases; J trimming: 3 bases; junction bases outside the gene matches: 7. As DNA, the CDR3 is TGTGCCAGCAGCTGGGCCGGGACAGGGGTAACAGATACGCAGTATTTT. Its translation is CASSWAGTGVTDTQYF.

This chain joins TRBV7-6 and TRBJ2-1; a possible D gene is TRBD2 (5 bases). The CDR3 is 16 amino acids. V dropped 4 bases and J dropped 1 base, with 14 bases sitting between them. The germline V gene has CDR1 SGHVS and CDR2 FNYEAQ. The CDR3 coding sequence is TGTGCCAGCAGCTCCCCCAACGGCGGGTCCTACAATGAGCAGTTCTTC. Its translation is CASSSPNGGSYNEQFF.

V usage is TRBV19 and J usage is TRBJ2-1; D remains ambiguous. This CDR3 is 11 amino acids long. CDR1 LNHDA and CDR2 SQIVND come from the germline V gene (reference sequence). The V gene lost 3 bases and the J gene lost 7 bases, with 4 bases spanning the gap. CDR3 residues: CASSIRNEQFF. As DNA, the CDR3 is TGTGCCAGTAGTATTAGGAATGAGCAGTTCTTC.

The CDR3 bases are TGTGCCAGTAGTCCCCAGGACTCCTGGGGAGGCTACACCTTC. Its protein product is CASSPQDSWGGYTF. The V gene is TRBV19, the J gene TRBJ1-2; the D is unclear. V was shortened by 5 bases and J by 8 bases, with 18 bases between the two germline ends. Germline CDR1 is LNHDA and CDR2 is SQIVND (reference sequence). The CDR3 loop spans 14 amino acids.

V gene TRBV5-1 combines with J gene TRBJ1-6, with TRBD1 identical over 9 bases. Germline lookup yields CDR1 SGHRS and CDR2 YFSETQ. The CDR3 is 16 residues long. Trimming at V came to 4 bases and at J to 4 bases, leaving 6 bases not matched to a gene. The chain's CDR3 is CASSQGTGTYNSPLHF. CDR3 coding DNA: TGCGCCAGCAGCCAGGGGACAGGGACATATAATTCACCCCTCCACTTT.

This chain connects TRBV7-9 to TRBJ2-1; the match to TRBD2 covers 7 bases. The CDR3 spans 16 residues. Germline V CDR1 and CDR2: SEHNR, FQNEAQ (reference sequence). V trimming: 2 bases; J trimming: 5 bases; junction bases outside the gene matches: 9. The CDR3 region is CASSLNAASGDNEQFF. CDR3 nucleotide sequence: TGTGCCAGCAGCTTAAATGCGGCTAGCGGAGACAATGAGCAGTTCTTC.